This TCR beta chain is from a study of early T cells in non-severe SARS-CoV-2 infection. About the study: Chains from this unsorted whole-blood bulk RNA could not be paired. General study results and limits: VDJdb-based annotation leaned toward anti-spike CD8 responses and missed private and CD4 specificities.

Germline trimming cut 6 bases from V and 2 bases from J; bases unmatched to any gene: 8. CDR1 and CDR2 from the germline V gene are LNHDA and SQIVND (reference sequence). This CDR3 contains 15 residues. This clonotype was seen at least ten times. Its antigen remains unknown. TCRdb passed the 5' RACE reads through MiXCR, listing each CDR3 protein once. The top ten hold about a sixth of the sample, which has about 38,000 distinct CDR3 sequences, around 4.6% seen once. The sequenced sample was whole blood. V gene TRBV19 combines with J gene TRBJ2-3; 7 positions match TRBD2. This sequence originates from an adult who was a healthcare worker with PCR-confirmed SARS-CoV-2 infection or an uninfected control (not recorded which). The CDR3 loop reads CASRTRGGTTDTQYF. The CDR3 coding sequence is TGTGCCAGTAGGACGCGCGGGGGTACCACAGATACGCAGTATTTT.